This T cell receptor (beta chain) was sequenced for a study of regulatory T cells in long-lasting Graves disease. CDR3-region Arm-PCR and iRepertoire HTBI primers produced the TCR beta libraries. MiXCR was run by TCRdb on the multiplex PCR reads, yielding one entry per CDR3 protein. This table has 450,000 to 600,000 distinct CDR3 sequences, 15% to 20% appearing once. The CDR3 is made up of 14 amino acids. Germline lookup yields CDR1 SNHLY and CDR2 FYNNEI. Trimming left V 2 bases short and J 8 bases short, with 13 bases between. Time point specified: newly diagnosed GD, antithyroid drugs for less than 3 months. Extracted PBMC RNA gave rise to the TCR library. This clonotype was detected many times. Its cognate antigen is unknown. Study-wide points: Persistent disease samples used TRBV28, TRBJ1-2 and TRBJ2-5 preferentially.

This sample was shared with a second study, whose subject was T cells in Graves' hyperthyroidism and ophthalmopathy. Per that study: A 13 V-J signature model discriminated ophthalmopathy versus stable hyperthyroidism.

The TCR originated in a man aged 35 to 55 with Graves disease. Material: peripheral blood mononuclear cells (PBMCs), obtained at new diagnosis, from a patient treated with antithyroid drugs. The chain carries TRBV2 and TRBJ2-1, with a tentative D call TRBD1 (6 bases). In DNA, the CDR3 is TGTGCCAGCAGTGAAACTCTCAGGGGCCATGAGCAGTTCTTC. It specifies CASSETLRGHEQFF.